This entry lists 29 T cell receptor beta chains sequenced from one sample in a study of cytomegalovirus exposure and HLA in healthy donors. The study ran its PCR with 60 Vbeta and 13 Jbeta primers. TCRdb's copy holds only in-frame clones and misses some; the assay was immunoSEQ multiplex PCR. Of about 98,000 clones in the sample, 55% to 80% were seen once. The sequenced material came from PBMCs. These receptors came from a female donor in good health and CMV-seronegative.

The rearrangement joins TRBV6-1 to TRBJ1-5; tentatively, D is TRBD1 (5 bases). Germline V CDR1 and CDR2: MNHNS, SASEGT. The CDR3 length is 15 residues. Deletions cut 6 bases from V and 2 bases from J, with 14 bases between. This CDR3 reads CASREQVWGNQPQHF. In DNA form, the CDR3 reads TGTGCCAGCAGAGAACAGGTTTGGGGCAATCAGCCCCAGCATTTT.

The J gene is TRBJ1-1, the V gene TRBV29-1, with 9 positions matching TRBD1. V trimming: 7 bases; J trimming: 0 bases; junction bases outside the gene matches: 6. Looked up from germline, CDR1 is SQVTM and CDR2 is ANQGSEA. The CDR3 is 14 amino acids. The CDR3 reads CSANRDRVNTEAFF. CDR3 in DNA: TGCAGCGCTAACCGGGACAGGGTGAACACTGAAGCTTTCTTT. The variable domain in full, completed from reference TRBV29-1 and TRBJ1-1, reads SAVISQKPSRDICQRGTSLTIQCQVDSQVTMMFWYRQQPGQSLTLIATANQGSEATYESGFVIDKFPISRPNLTFSTLTVSNMSPEDSSIYLCSANRDRVNTEAFFGQGTRLTVV.

The chain carries TRBV7-9 and TRBJ1-3; the D gene is possibly TRBD1 (5 bases). The CDR3 length is 15 residues. The germline gives CDR1 SEHNR, CDR2 FQNEAQ (reference sequence). With 5 bases removed from V and 3 bases from J, the gap between germline ends came to 14 bases. The CDR3 DNA reads as TGTGCCAGCAGCCCCCGGGGGTTCGATGGAAACACCATATATTTT. This encodes CASSPRGFDGNTIYF. Drawing the rest from reference TRBV7-9 and TRBJ1-3, the complete variable domain is DTGVSQNPRHKITKRGQNVTFRCDPISEHNRLYWYRQTLGQGPEFLTYFQNEAQLEKSRLLSDRFSAERPKGSFSTLEIQRTEQGDSAMYLCASSPRGFDGNTIYFGEGSWLTVV.

The genes are TRBV4-2 and TRBJ2-7; 9 bases align to TRBD1. Germline CDR1 is LGHNA and CDR2 is YNFKEQ. The V and J ends lost 2 bases and 2 bases, in that order; junction bases with no gene match: 4. This CDR3 contains 15 residues. The CDR3 nucleotides are TGTGCCAGCAGCCAACCGACAGGGGGGGCCTACGAGCAGTACTTC. Amino acid sequence: CASSQPTGGAYEQYF.

V usage is TRBV19 and J usage is TRBJ2-1; TRBD1 is a possible D gene (6 bases). Germline lookup yields CDR1 LNHDA and CDR2 SQIVND (reference sequence). The CDR3 has 15 residues. The V and J ends lost 6 bases and 8 bases respectively, with 20 bases between them. CDR3 amino acids: CASSKQGSVSYEQFF. CDR3 nucleotides: TGTGCCAGTAGCAAACAGGGCTCGGTATCATATGAGCAGTTCTTC.

J is TRBJ1-6 and V is TRBV2; D not certain. Germline CDR1 reads SNHLY; CDR2 reads FYNNEI. The CDR3 length is 15 residues. Trimming pared 6 bases from V and 5 bases from J, leaving 14 bases between. CDR3 bases: TGTGCCAGCAGACCTCCAGGCCTCGATAATTCACCCCTCCACTTT. Protein: CASRPPGLDNSPLHF.

The chain has TRBV10-3 and TRBJ2-1; 9 bases agree with TRBD2. The ends lost 6 bases at V and 3 bases at J; junction bases unmatched: 9. The CDR3 length is 16 residues. Per the germline V gene, CDR1 is ENHRY and CDR2 is SYGVKD. The CDR3 nucleotides read TGTGCCATCAGGGGGCTGCGGGGGGGCATCTACAATGAGCAGTTCTTC. Protein sequence: CAIRGLRGGIYNEQFF.

This chain joins TRBV6-4 and TRBJ2-3; 8 bases line up with TRBD2. From germline, CDR1 is MRHNA and CDR2 SNTAGT. Trimming cost V 0 bases and J 3 bases; bases outside gene matches: 5. The CDR3 is made up of 16 amino acids. In nucleotides, the CDR3 is TGTGCCAGCAGTGACTCGGCTAGCGGGCCTACAGATACGCAGTATTTT. Translating it yields CASSDSASGPTDTQYF.

V gene TRBV2 combines with J gene TRBJ2-6; 11 nucleotides align to TRBD2. Germline V gene data show CDR1 as SNHLY and CDR2 as FYNNEI. The CDR3 runs 17 residues. The trim removed 5 bases at V and 2 bases at J, leaving 5 bases unmatched. The CDR3 here is CASSPLAGGTGANVLTF. CDR3 nucleotide sequence: TGTGCCAGCAGTCCGCTAGCGGGAGGAACTGGGGCCAACGTCCTGACTTTC.

The gene calls are TRBV10-3 and TRBJ2-3, with unresolved D. V was shortened by 2 bases and J by 6 bases, with 6 bases between the two germline ends. The CDR3 length is 12 residues. Germline lookup yields CDR1 ENHRY and CDR2 SYGVKD. Here the CDR3 reads CAISELPDTQYF. CDR3 DNA: TGTGCCATCAGTGAGCTTCCCGATACGCAGTATTTT.

The gene calls are TRBV15 and TRBJ2-7; D not certain. The CDR3 is 14 residues long. V lost 0 bases to trimming and J lost 1 base, with 7 bases between them. The germline V gene has CDR1 LNHNV and CDR2 YYDKDF (reference sequence). The CDR3 spells CATSREASSYEQYF. CDR3 DNA sequence: TGTGCCACCAGCAGAGAGGCCAGTTCCTACGAGCAGTACTTC.

The V and J genes are TRBV7-9 and TRBJ2-5; the D is unclear. The CDR3 runs 15 residues. The germline V and J ends were trimmed by 5 bases and 0 bases, with 13 bases remaining between them. The germline V gene has CDR1 SEHNR and CDR2 FQNEAQ (reference sequence). DNA of the CDR3: TGTGCCAGCAGCGACGAGTGGGCGTACCAAGAGACCCAGTACTTC. Protein: CASSDEWAYQETQYF.

V is TRBV2 and J is TRBJ1-1, with D possibly matching TRBD1 (5 bases). This CDR3 has 13 amino acids. CDR1 and CDR2 (germline): SNHLY, FYNNEI. V was clipped by 4 bases and J by 4 bases, with 10 bases between them. CDR3 in DNA: TGTGCCAGCAGTGTGGGGGGGGTCACTGAAGCTTTCTTT. It encodes CASSVGGVTEAFF.

This clone was recorded once. The V and J genes are TRBV29-1 and TRBJ2-5; 16 nucleotides line up with TRBD2. TRBJ2-7 explains the end of the DNA better; the J call may be wrong. The V gene's germline CDR1 is SQVTM and CDR2 ANQGSEA. This CDR3 spans 19 amino acids. The CDR3 loop reads CSVEVGGTSGRALPYEQYF. DNA for the CDR3: TGCAGCGTTGAAGTTGGGGGGACTAGCGGGAGGGCCCTCCCGTACGAGCAGTACTTC.

This chain connects TRBV27 to TRBJ2-7; 8 positions agree with TRBD2. V lost 8 bases, J lost 3 bases, and 6 bases stayed unmatched. This CDR3 contains 13 residues. Germline CDR1 and CDR2: MNHEY and SMNVEV (reference sequence). The CDR3 bases are TGTGCCAGCGGGGAGCGGGGGATCTACGAGCAGTACTTC. It codes for CASGERGIYEQYF.

This CDR3 reads CASSQVGAGANVLTF. The CDR3 DNA reads as TGTGCCAGCAGCCAAGTGGGAGCAGGGGCCAACGTCCTGACTTTC. This chain uses TRBV14 with TRBJ2-6; D is possibly TRBD2 (5 bases). Germline V gene sequence: CDR1 SGHDN, CDR2 FVKESK. CDR3 length: 15 amino acids. V lost 1 base to trimming and J lost 4 bases, with 8 bases between them.

The gene calls are TRBV28 and TRBJ1-2, with 9 bases fitting TRBD1. The germline V gene encodes CDR1 MDHEN and CDR2 SYDVKM. CDR3 length: 18 residues. V gave up 6 bases and J gave up 3 bases; unmatched junction bases: 17. The CDR3 nucleotides are TGTGCCAGCAGCCGGGGGACAGGGACGGGATATCGGGACTATGGCTACACCTTC. This gives the protein CASSRGTGTGYRDYGYTF.

The chain carries TRBV29-1 and TRBJ2-3; TRBD2 is a possible D gene (5 bases). There are 14 residues in the CDR3. Germline values: CDR1 SQVTM, CDR2 ANQGSEA. Trimming removed 6 bases from V and 4 bases from J, with 17 bases in between. In DNA form, the CDR3 reads TGCAGCGTCCTACAGACTATCGAGCCAGATACGCAGTATTTT. Amino acids: CSVLQTIEPDTQYF.

V is TRBV5-5 and J is TRBJ1-1, with a possible D match to TRBD1 (6 bases). This CDR3 is 16 amino acids long. The V end was cut by 2 bases, the J end by 2 bases, with 16 bases between. CDR1 SGHKS and CDR2 YYEKEE come from the germline V gene (reference sequence). DNA of the CDR3: TGTGCCAGCAGCTTTGGGGGCCCCCTGAGAAACACTGAAGCTTTCTTT. This sequence encodes CASSFGGPLRNTEAFF.

The J gene is TRBJ1-2, the V gene TRBV10-2; TRBD1 might be the D (6 bases). The CDR3 length is 15 residues. Between the trimmed V and J ends, which lost 7 bases and 6 bases, there was a span of 21 bases. CDR1 is WSHSY, CDR2 SAAADI, per germline. The CDR3 DNA reads TGCGCCAGCAATTGGGCTGGGCGGCAGGGGCATGGCTACACCTTC. The encoded protein is CASNWAGRQGHGYTF.

This clone was detected a few times. The chain links TRBV27 to TRBJ1-1; unclear D gene. Trimming removed 5 bases at V and 1 base at J, with 11 bases between. CDR1 is MNHEY, CDR2 SMNVEV, per germline (reference sequence). The CDR3 is 14 residues long. The CDR3 region has the DNA TGTGCCAGCAGTCCTGGGCCCCGGAACACTGAAGCTTTCTTT. Translating gives CASSPGPRNTEAFF.

The table lists this clone with a count of one. The chain recombines TRBV7-2 with TRBJ1-1; TRBD1 agrees at 8 bases. This CDR3 is built from 18 residues. J lost 1 base, V lost 1 base, and 11 bases had no gene match. The V gene's germline CDR1 is SGHTA and CDR2 FQGNSA. The DNA of the CDR3 is TGTGCCAGCAGCTTAGGACAGGGGCGATCTTCTCCGAACACTGAAGCTTTCTTT. Translating gives CASSLGQGRSSPNTEAFF.

J is TRBJ2-7 and V is TRBV7-8; D uncertain. Germline CDR1 SGHVS, CDR2 FQNEAQ. There are 13 residues in the CDR3. Trimming took off 8 bases at V and 1 base at J, with 12 bases between the two ends. This CDR3 is CASAVSFSYEQYF. The CDR3 DNA reads as TGTGCCAGCGCAGTCTCCTTTTCCTACGAGCAGTACTTC.

This clone was recorded a few times. The rearrangement links TRBV19 to TRBJ2-7; 9 positions agree with TRBD1. This CDR3 spans 15 amino acids. Germline V lookup: CDR1 LNHDA, CDR2 SQIVND (reference sequence). The ends lost 5 bases at V and 3 bases at J; junction bases unmatched: 8. This CDR3 is CASSPGTGPIYEQYF. In DNA, the CDR3 is TGTGCCAGTAGTCCGGGGACAGGGCCTATCTACGAGCAGTACTTC.

This clone was seen a few times. V is TRBV4-2 and J is TRBJ2-7, with 11 bases lining up with TRBD1. V was clipped by 4 bases and J by 7 bases; unmatched bases: 9. The CDR3 has 15 residues. Per germline, CDR1 LGHNA and CDR2 YNFKEQ. In DNA, the CDR3 is TGTGCCAGCAGCCCAGCTCCGGACAGGGGGCTTGAGCAGTACTTC. Translated, it gives CASSPAPDRGLEQYF.

This clone appeared a few times. The chain joins TRBV27 to TRBJ1-5; D gene unclear. Germline V lookup: CDR1 MNHEY, CDR2 SMNVEV (reference sequence). Trimming took off 6 bases at V and 6 bases at J, with 15 bases between the two ends. The CDR3 consists of 14 residues. The CDR3 here is CASSQRRGGQPQHF. The DNA for the CDR3 is TGTGCCAGCAGCCAAAGACGAGGAGGTCAGCCCCAGCATTTT.

CDR3 loop: CASSQEGEAAGANVLTF. The CDR3 coding sequence is TGCGCCAGCAGCCAAGAAGGGGAGGCGGCTGGGGCCAACGTCCTGACTTTC. The rearrangement uses TRBV4-3 and TRBJ2-6; the D gene is possibly TRBD2 (6 bases). The V gene's germline CDR1 is LGHNA and CDR2 YSLEER. V was clipped by 0 bases and J by 2 bases, with 11 bases between them. The CDR3 totals 17 residues.

The J gene is TRBJ2-7, the V gene TRBV18; TRBD1 matches 8 bases. V was clipped by 3 bases and J by 4 bases; unmatched bases: 8. The CDR3 has 15 residues. Germline loops: CDR1 KGHSH, CDR2 LQKENI. The CDR3 spells CASSPPPGQGYEQYF. The CDR3 DNA reads TGTGCCAGCTCACCCCCCCCAGGACAGGGTTACGAGCAGTACTTC.

This chain joins TRBV28 and TRBJ2-7, with D tentatively TRBD1 (6 bases). Germline-derived CDR1 and CDR2 are MDHEN and SYDVKM. Trimming pared 6 bases from V and 3 bases from J, leaving 6 bases between. CDR3 length: 11 amino acids. CDR3 DNA sequence: TGTGCCAGCAGCAGGGGCTACGAGCAGTACTTC. Translated: CASSRGYEQYF.